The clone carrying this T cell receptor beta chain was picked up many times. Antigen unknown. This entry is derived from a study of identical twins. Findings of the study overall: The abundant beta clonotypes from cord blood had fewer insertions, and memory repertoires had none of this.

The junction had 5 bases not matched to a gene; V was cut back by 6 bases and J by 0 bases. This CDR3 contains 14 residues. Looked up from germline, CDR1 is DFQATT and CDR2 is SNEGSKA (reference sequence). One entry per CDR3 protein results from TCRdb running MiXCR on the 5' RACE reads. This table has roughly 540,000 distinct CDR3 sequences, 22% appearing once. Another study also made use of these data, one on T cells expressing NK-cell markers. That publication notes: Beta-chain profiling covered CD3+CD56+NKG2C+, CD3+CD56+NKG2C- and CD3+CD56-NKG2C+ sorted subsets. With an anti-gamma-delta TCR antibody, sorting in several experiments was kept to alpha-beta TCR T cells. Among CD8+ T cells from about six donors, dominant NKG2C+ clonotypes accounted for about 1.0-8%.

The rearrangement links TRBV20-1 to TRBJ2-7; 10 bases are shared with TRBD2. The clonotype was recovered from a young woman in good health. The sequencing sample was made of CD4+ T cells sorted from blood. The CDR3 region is CSALLAGSSYEQYF. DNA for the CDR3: TGCAGTGCATTACTAGCGGGGAGCTCCTACGAGCAGTACTTC.